This T cell receptor (beta chain) was obtained from a study of Graves' ophthalmopathy and Graves' hyperthyroidism (dated by TCRdb to 2016 to 2019). Describing the broader study: Peripheral blood was collected at initial diagnosis, before any treatment. The study used signatures of the TCR beta repertoire to tell Graves' ophthalmopathy apart from Graves' hyperthyroidism and to predict which patients would progress to ophthalmopathy. In total, around 140 blood samples were TCR-sequenced: around 42 ophthalmopathy, some 75 hyperthyroidism and some 17 hyperthyroidism-to-ophthalmopathy patients. A discovery set of more than 90 patients (around 40 ophthalmopathy, under 65 stable hyperthyroidism) was enrolled to explore V-J signatures distinguishing ophthalmopathy from hyperthyroidism. For independent validation, a separate cohort was made up of around 19 hyperthyroidism patients plus 17 patients who later progressed from hyperthyroidism to ophthalmopathy. T-cell repertoires of thyroid tissue and blood were compared in 5 or 6 hyperthyroidism patients. Once sampling was done, hyperthyroidism patients were given methimazole at a starting dose of 30 mg daily, while ophthalmopathy patients were given high-dose intravenous methylprednisolone. For training and testing, the roughly 93 patients in the discovery cohort were randomly divided in a 7:3 ratio. The full study reports these points: Sample size was not statistically predetermined, and group allocation was not concealed from the investigators. In validation, the model predicted ophthalmopathy progression with roughly 68% sensitivity and roughly 78% specificity; some 13 predicted patients were CT-confirmed with GO in a median of around 6 months. Most expanded thyroid clonotypes with a frequency above 0.001 also appeared in blood, which suggests that blood repertoires may reflect the immune response in the thyroid. In cross-validation, the 13-signature model distinguished ophthalmopathy from stable hyperthyroidism with approximately 90% sensitivity and 81% to 82% specificity, while in the test set the corresponding values were 80% and 75%.

Trimming takes 8 bases from V and 6 bases from J, and the germline ends sit 10 bases apart. For CDR1 and CDR2, the germline V gene lists MDHEN and SYDVKM. The CDR3 starts with the cysteine, ends with the phenylalanine, and has 11 residues. Only the CDR3 part of the read is kept: 33 bases, read in frame from the first base. The ophthalmopathy patients had moderately to severely active disease, with a Clinical Activity Score of 3 or higher, a NOSPECS grade of 4 or higher, and a disease duration of less than 3 months. Patients were excluded if they had other autoimmune diseases, uncontrolled infections, pregnancy or lactation. Diagnosis was based on clinical symptoms, serum thyroxine, TRAb, thyroid ultrasound and orbital computed tomography. PBMCs were isolated from about 9.1 ml of fresh peripheral blood by Ficoll-Paque density gradient centrifugation. Trizol reagent was used to extract the total RNA, and its quality was then checked on an Agilent 2100 Bioanalyzer.

This clonotype was found many times. Its antigen is not yet known. No qualities accompany the bases; no much larger clone lies one base away. For repertoire sequencing, TCR beta CDR3 regions were amplified from RNA transcripts. HTBI primers and the Qiagen OneStep RT-PCR kit were used in a first-round RT-PCR, which was followed by a second-round multiplex PCR, size selection and purification. Libraries were sequenced on an Illumina HiSeq2000 using paired-end 100 bp reads. The study's own analysis went as follows. SOAPnuke was used to process the reads, removing any read that contained adapters or uncalled bases, had a mean Phred below 15, or lacked an exact match to the constant primer or identifier. High-quality paired reads were merged with COPE v1.2.5. Each unique nucleotide sequence was defined as a clonotype, and clonotypes were aligned to IMGT TRB V, D and J references with MiTCR v1.1. Only V-J combinations with frequency above 0.0001 were analysed, covering approximately 99% of repertoires. For each V-J combination, a TCR clonal expansion and chaos score was defined as the ratio of F50 clonal expansion to chaos observed in the TCRdist matrix. Welch's t-statistics and random forest were used to narrow the features down to more than 10 V-J combinations, which were then fed into a naive Bayes classifier. Thyroid-blood repertoire similarity was quantified with the Morisita-Horn index. In-frame beta chains were kept once TCRdb had trimmed the public reads at Q25 with fastp and called clones with MiXCR. Rows are unified per CDR3 protein, each entry keeping the most common DNA and genes. TCRdb assigned the V and J calls; the authors' analysis was not used. The sample table holds about 500,000 distinct CDR3 sequences, of which roughly an eighth were seen once. The ten largest make up roughly 9.8% of the sample.

This TCR derives from a woman aged 30 to 39 with Graves' ophthalmopathy. Donor details come from another sample of the same person, matched by shared clones. Rearrangement joined TRBV28 to TRBJ1-1; there is no confident call for the D gene. Sequences were obtained from blood. The CDR3 reads CASETGAEAFF. The base sequence is TGTGCCAGCGAAACGGGAGCTGAAGCTTTCTTT.